This record covers a single T cell receptor (beta chain). This sample is part of a study of blood T cell repertoires in COVID-19. On the study more broadly: Whether acute or convalescent, the COVID-19 samples came from the United States, Italy and Spain.

Germline trimming cut 3 bases from V and 8 bases from J; bases unmatched to any gene: 8. This CDR3 spans 14 amino acids. CDR1 KGHSH and CDR2 LQKENI come from the germline V gene. In the study's own analysis: From reference gene primer amplification, estimates of nucleated cell counts were derived. Data came from immunoSEQ multiplex PCR; TCRdb stores just in-frame clones and leaves some out. Clone size and the V and J calls come from that table; the DNA yielded D and trimming. The repertoire holds 250,000 or so clones, about 87% seen once, with approximately 1.6% in the top ten. This TCR derives from a woman in her forties or fifties who had recovered from COVID-19. The specimen sequenced was PBMCs or T cells enriched from blood (not recorded which). The chain joins TRBV18 to TRBJ1-2; 8 positions agree with TRBD1. CDR3: CASSPKDRVDGYTF. The DNA of the CDR3 is TGTGCCAGCTCACCTAAGGACAGGGTGGACGGCTACACCTTC.